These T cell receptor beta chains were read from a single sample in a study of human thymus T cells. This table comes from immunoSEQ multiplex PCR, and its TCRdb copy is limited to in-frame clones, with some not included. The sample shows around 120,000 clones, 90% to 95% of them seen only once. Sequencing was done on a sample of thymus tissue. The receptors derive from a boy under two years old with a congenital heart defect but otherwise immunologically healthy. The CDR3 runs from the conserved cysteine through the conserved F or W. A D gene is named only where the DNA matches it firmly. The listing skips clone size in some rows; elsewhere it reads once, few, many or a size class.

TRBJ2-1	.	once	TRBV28	CASSLGRGAYNEQFF	TGTGCCAGCAGTTTGGGGCGGGGAGCTTACAATGAGCAGTTCTTC
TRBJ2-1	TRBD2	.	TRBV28	CASSTSGLKVNEQFF	TGTGCCAGCAGTACTAGCGGGCTAAAGGTTAATGAGCAGTTCTTC
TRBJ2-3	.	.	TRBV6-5	CASSYSPGSSTDTQYF	TGTGCCAGCAGTTACTCACCAGGGTCCAGCACAGATACGCAGTATTTT
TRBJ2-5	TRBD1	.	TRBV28	CASSWTGRFRETQYF	TGTGCCAGCAGTTGGACAGGGAGGTTTCGAGAGACCCAGTACTTC
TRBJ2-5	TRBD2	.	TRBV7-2	CASSLRRGQETQYF	TGTGCCAGCAGCCTGAGGCGGGGGCAAGAGACCCAGTACTTC
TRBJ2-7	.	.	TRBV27	CASSHREAGPYEQYF	TGTGCCAGCAGTCACAGGGAAGCGGGTCCCTACGAGCAGTACTTC
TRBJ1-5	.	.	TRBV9	CASSVDASNQPQHF	TGTGCCAGCAGCGTCGACGCAAGCAATCAGCCCCAGCATTTT
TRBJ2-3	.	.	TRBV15	CATSRGPGDTQYF	TGTGCCACCAGCAGGGGGCCAGGAGATACGCAGTATTTT
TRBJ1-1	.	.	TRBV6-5	CASSYRNEAFF	TGTGCCAGCAGTTACCGTAACGAAGCTTTCTTT
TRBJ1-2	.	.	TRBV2	CASAEEGVLYGYTF	TGTGCCAGCGCGGAGGAGGGGGTACTCTATGGCTACACCTTC
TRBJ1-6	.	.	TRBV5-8	CASSLVSPLHF	TGTGCCAGCAGCTTGGTTTCACCCCTCCACTTT
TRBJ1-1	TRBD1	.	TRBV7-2	CASSPGTGRKWTEAFF	TGTGCCAGCAGCCCCGGGACAGGGCGAAAATGGACTGAAGCTTTCTTT
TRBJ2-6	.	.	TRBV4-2	CASSQGHSGANVLTF	TGTGCCAGCAGCCAAGGACACTCTGGGGCCAACGTCCTGACTTTC
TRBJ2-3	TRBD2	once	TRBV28	CASSSLPRFSGGSDTQYF	TGTGCCAGCAGCTCTCTCCCTAGATTTAGCGGGGGTTCGGATACGCAGTATTTT
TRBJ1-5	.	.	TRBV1	CTSSQDRGGILNQPQHF	TGCACCAGCAGCCAAGATCGAGGAGGCATTCTAAATCAGCCCCAGCATTTT
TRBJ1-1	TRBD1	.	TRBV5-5	CASSPFGWDRGQKNTEAFF	TGTGCCAGCAGCCCGTTCGGTTGGGACAGGGGCCAAAAGAACACTGAAGCTTTCTTT
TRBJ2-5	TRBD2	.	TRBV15	CATSGGTSGGIQETQYF	TGTGCCACCAGCGGAGGGACTAGCGGGGGAATCCAAGAGACCCAGTACTTC
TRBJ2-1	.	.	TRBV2	CATMGSEPYNEQFF	TGTGCCACCATGGGCAGTGAACCCTACAATGAGCAGTTCTTC
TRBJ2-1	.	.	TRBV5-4	CASSFGGGADNEQFF	TGTGCCAGCAGCTTTGGAGGTGGGGCAGACAATGAGCAGTTCTTC
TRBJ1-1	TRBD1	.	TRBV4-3	CASSQDEGDRTEAFF	TGCGCCAGCAGCCAAGATGAGGGGGACAGGACTGAAGCTTTCTTT
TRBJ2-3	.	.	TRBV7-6	CASSLRRRDTSGGRTDTQYF	TGTGCCAGCAGCTTAAGGCGTCGGGACACTAGTGGGGGGCGCACAGATACGCAGTATTTT
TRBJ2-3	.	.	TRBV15	CATRMSVLSDTQYF	TGTGCCACCAGGATGTCCGTATTATCAGATACGCAGTATTTT
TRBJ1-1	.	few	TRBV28	CASSSLYRVVAEAFF	TGTGCCAGCAGTTCCCTTTACAGGGTCGTGGCTGAAGCTTTCTTT
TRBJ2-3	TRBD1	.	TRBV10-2	CASSERGNGTDTDTQYF	TGCGCCAGCAGTGAAAGGGGGAACGGGACAGACACAGATACGCAGTATTTT
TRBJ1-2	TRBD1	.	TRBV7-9	CASSPRTGYGYTF	TGTGCCAGCAGCCCCCGGACAGGCTATGGCTACACCTTC
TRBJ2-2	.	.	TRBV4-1	CASNPGPELELFF	TGCGCCAGCAACCCCGGACCGGAGTTAGAGCTGTTTTTT
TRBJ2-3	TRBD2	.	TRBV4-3	CASSQPAFTSGGPDTQYF	TGCGCCAGCAGCCAACCGGCCTTTACTAGCGGGGGGCCGGATACGCAGTATTTT
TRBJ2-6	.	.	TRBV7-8	CASSIQGNPSGANVLTF	TGTGCCAGCAGCATACAGGGAAACCCCTCTGGGGCCAACGTCCTGACTTTC
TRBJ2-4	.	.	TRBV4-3	CASSQEGLGIQYF	TGCGCCAGCAGCCAAGAGGGGTTGGGCATTCAGTACTTC
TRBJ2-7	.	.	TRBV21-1	CASDEQYF	TGTGCCAGCGACGAGCAGTACTTC
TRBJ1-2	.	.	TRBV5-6	CASSLSTTNYGYTF	TGTGCCAGCAGCTTGAGTACAACTAACTATGGCTACACCTTC
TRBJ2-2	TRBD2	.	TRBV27	CASSLRPPAGGPYTGELFF	TGTGCCAGCAGTTTACGCCCCCCAGCGGGGGGGCCGTACACCGGGGAGCTGTTTTTT
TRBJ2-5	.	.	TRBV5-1	CASSLERGETYQETQYF	TGCGCCAGCAGCTTGGAGAGAGGCGAGACCTACCAAGAGACCCAGTACTTC
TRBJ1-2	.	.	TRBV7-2	CASSCQGEANYGYTF	TGTGCCAGCAGCTGTCAAGGGGAAGCTAACTATGGCTACACCTTC
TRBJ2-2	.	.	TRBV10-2	CASSRQASEELFF	TGCGCCAGCAGTCGACAGGCTTCCGAGGAGCTGTTTTTT
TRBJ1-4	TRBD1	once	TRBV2	CASRDHRGREKLFF	TGTGCCAGCAGAGATCACAGGGGGCGTGAAAAACTGTTTTTT
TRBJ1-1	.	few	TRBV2	CASTHARRGAFF	TGTGCCAGCACCCACGCCCGAAGGGGAGCTTTCTTT
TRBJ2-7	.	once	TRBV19	CASSSAGEGEQYF	TGTGCCAGTAGTTCGGCAGGGGAGGGGGAGCAGTACTTC
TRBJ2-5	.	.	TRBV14	CASSQDPGTWPEQETQYF	TGTGCCAGCAGCCAAGATCCTGGAACATGGCCCGAACAAGAGACCCAGTACTTC
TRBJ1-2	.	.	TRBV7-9	CASSLGQGGDGYTF	TGTGCCAGCAGCTTAGGGCAGGGCGGAGATGGCTACACCTTC
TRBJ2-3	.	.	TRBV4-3	CASSQDLDCTDTQYF	TGCGCCAGCAGCCAAGATCTGGACTGCACAGATACGCAGTATTTT
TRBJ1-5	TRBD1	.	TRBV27	CASSRRYPGQPVYSNQPQHF	TGTGCCAGCAGTCGGAGGTATCCGGGACAGCCTGTTTATAGCAATCAGCCCCAGCATTTT
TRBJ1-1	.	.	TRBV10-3	CAISSNTEAFF	TGTGCCATCAGCTCGAACACTGAAGCTTTCTTT
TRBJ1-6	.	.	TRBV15	CATSRARARPNSPLHF	TGTGCCACCAGCAGAGCAAGGGCAAGGCCCAATTCACCCCTCCACTTT
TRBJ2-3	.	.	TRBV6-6	CASSRLGGATDTQYF	TGTGCCAGCAGCCGCCTAGGAGGGGCGACAGATACGCAGTATTTT
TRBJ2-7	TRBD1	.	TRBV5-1	CASSLAPGGHEQYF	TGCGCCAGCAGCTTGGCTCCAGGGGGCCACGAGCAGTACTTC
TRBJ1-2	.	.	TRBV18	CASSPLSNYGYTF	TGTGCCAGCTCACCGCTCTCTAACTATGGCTACACCTTC
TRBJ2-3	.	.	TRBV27	CASRLTDTQYF	TGTGCCAGCCGACTCACAGATACGCAGTATTTT
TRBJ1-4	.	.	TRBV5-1	CASGGNTNEKLFF	TGCGCCAGTGGAGGGAATACTAATGAAAAACTGTTTTTT
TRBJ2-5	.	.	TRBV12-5	CASGLVLETQYF	TGTGCTAGTGGTTTGGTACTGGAGACCCAGTACTTC
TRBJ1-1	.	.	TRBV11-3	CASSPQEADTEAFF	TGTGCCAGCAGCCCCCAGGAAGCGGACACTGAAGCTTTCTTT
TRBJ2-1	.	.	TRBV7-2	CASSVYSALSYNEQFF	TGTGCCAGCAGCGTTTACAGTGCTCTCTCCTACAATGAGCAGTTCTTC